This record concerns one T cell receptor (beta chain) sequence. This sample's time point: newly diagnosed GD, antithyroid drugs for less than 3 months. The authors made the TCR library using RNA they extracted from PBMCs. The ends were cut back, 0 bases at V and 0 bases at J, with 10 bases in the middle. Germline V gene lookup returns CDR1 SGHRS and CDR2 YFSETQ. This CDR3 has 16 residues. TCR beta libraries were built with iRepertoire HTBI primers and Arm-PCR of CDR3 regions. TCRdb re-called the multiplex PCR reads through MiXCR, storing one row per CDR3 protein. The profile shows roughly 500,000 distinct CDR3 sequences, roughly 13% of them singletons. The sample originates from a study of regulatory T cells in long-lasting Graves disease. The same data also went into a second study, on T cells in Graves' hyperthyroidism and ophthalmopathy. From that second work: The primer set for the first-round RT-PCR of the TCR CDR3 was HTBI.

The input for sequencing was peripheral blood mononuclear cells (PBMCs), taken at new diagnosis, from a patient treated with antithyroid drugs. The gene calls are TRBV5-1 and TRBJ2-1; no firm D call. The TCR originated in a man younger than 40 with Graves disease. The CDR3 DNA is TGCGCCAGCAGCTTGGTGGGTTGGAACTCCTACAATGAGCAGTTCTTC. Protein: CASSLVGWNSYNEQFF. Together with reference TRBV5-1 and TRBJ2-1, the CDR3 gives the full variable domain: KAGVTQTPRYLIKTRGQQVTLSCSPISGHRSVSWYQQTPGQGLQFLFEYFSETQRNKGNFPGRFSGRQFSNSRSEMNVSTLELGDSALYLCASSLVGWNSYNEQFFGPGTRLTVL.